This TCR beta chain was identified during a study of blood T cell repertoires in COVID-19. Across the whole study: Sample material is recorded as cDNA or gDNA derived from T cells, B-cell-depleted T cells, or PBMCs.

The CDR3 consists of 15 residues. Germline V gives CDR1 GTSNPN, CDR2 SVGIG (reference sequence). V dropped 0 bases and J dropped 5 bases, with 16 bases sitting between them. This table comes from immunoSEQ multiplex PCR, and its TCRdb copy is limited to in-frame clones, with some not included. The repertoire has approximately 120,000 clones, around 83% of them found once; the top ten carry 18%. The clonotype was recovered from a man aged 30 to 39 who had recovered from COVID-19. The V and J genes are TRBV30 and TRBJ1-2; D remains ambiguous. Sequencing was performed on PBMCs or T cells enriched from blood (not recorded which). In DNA, the CDR3 is TGTGCCTGGAGTGTACCGGCAGGCCAGAATTATGGCTACACCTTC. Translating gives CAWSVPAGQNYGYTF.